The rows below give T cell receptor beta chains drawn from one sample of a study of T cell responses to AZD1222 COVID-19 vaccine. Clones were sequenced by immunoSEQ multiplex PCR, and TCRdb holds only the in-frame ones, with some missing. The data hold about 180,000 clones, with around 90% observed a single time. The sequences come from peripheral blood, collected 28 days after the second AZD1222 dose. These TCRs come from an adult who received the AZD1222 COVID-19 vaccine. Each CDR3 is given with its conserved first and last residue. The D gene is left open where the match is weak. Clone size is not always given. Where it is, it says once, few, many or a class for expanded clones.

d_call	j_call	clone_size	v_call	cdr3_aa	cdr3_nt
.	TRBJ2-1	once	TRBV7-6	CASSLGFGNEQFF	TGTGCCAGCAGCTTAGGATTCGGCAATGAGCAGTTCTTC
.	TRBJ2-5	.	TRBV15	CATSRTGTSDGETQYF	TGTGCCACCAGCAGAACCGGGACCTCGGACGGGGAGACCCAGTACTTC
TRBD1	TRBJ1-5	.	TRBV6-5	CATTGGGDQPQHF	TGTGCCACTACAGGGGGCGGTGATCAGCCCCAGCATTTT
TRBD1	TRBJ2-7	.	TRBV5-4	CASSLNRGAYEQYF	TGTGCCAGCAGCTTGAACAGGGGGGCCTACGAGCAATACTTC
.	TRBJ1-6	.	TRBV7-2	CASSLGSGEDSPLHF	TGTGCCAGCAGCTTAGGCTCAGGGGAGGATTCACCCCTCCACTTT
.	TRBJ2-3	.	TRBV5-4	CASSRPGGGTDTQYF	TGTGCCAGCAGCCGACCAGGGGGGGGGACAGATACGCAGTATTTT
.	TRBJ2-1	once	TRBV19	CASSLRSMGEQFF	TGTGCCAGTTCTCTCAGATCAATGGGTGAGCAGTTCTTC
TRBD1	TRBJ2-5	.	TRBV12-5	CASGLGQGPETQYF	TGTGCTAGTGGTTTGGGACAGGGCCCAGAGACCCAGTACTTC
.	TRBJ1-5	.	TRBV28	CASSLGHRDQHF	TGTGCCAGCAGTTTGGGTCACCGGGACCAGCATTTT
TRBD1	TRBJ1-4	.	TRBV19	CASSTGQGGPNEKLFF	TGTGCCAGTAGTACGGGACAGGGTGGACCCAATGAAAAACTGTTTTTT
TRBD1	TRBJ1-1	.	TRBV18	CASAGGTNTEAFF	TGTGCCAGCGCAGGGGGGACGAACACTGAAGCTTTCTTT
.	TRBJ2-7	.	TRBV5-1	CASSLNPTGSYEQYF	TGCGCCAGCAGCCTGAATCCTACGGGCTCATACGAGCAGTACTTC
.	TRBJ2-5	.	TRBV7-3	CASSLGWEQTQYF	TGTGCCAGCAGCTTAGGCTGGGAACAGACCCAGTACTTC
TRBD1	TRBJ1-5	.	TRBV5-1	CASSKGDRTSNQPQHF	TGCGCCAGCAGCAAAGGGGACAGGACAAGCAATCAGCCCCAGCATTTT
TRBD2	TRBJ2-5	once	TRBV4-1	CASSPGLAAYQETQYF	TGCGCCAGCAGCCCCGGACTAGCGGCGTACCAAGAGACCCAGTACTTC
.	TRBJ1-2	.	TRBV7-9	CASSLGDAGSYGYTF	TGTGCCAGCAGCTTAGGGGATGCGGGGTCGTATGGCTACACCTTC
.	TRBJ1-5	.	TRBV7-2	CASSLQFSNQPQHF	TGTGCCAGCAGCTTGCAGTTTAGCAATCAGCCCCAGCATTTT